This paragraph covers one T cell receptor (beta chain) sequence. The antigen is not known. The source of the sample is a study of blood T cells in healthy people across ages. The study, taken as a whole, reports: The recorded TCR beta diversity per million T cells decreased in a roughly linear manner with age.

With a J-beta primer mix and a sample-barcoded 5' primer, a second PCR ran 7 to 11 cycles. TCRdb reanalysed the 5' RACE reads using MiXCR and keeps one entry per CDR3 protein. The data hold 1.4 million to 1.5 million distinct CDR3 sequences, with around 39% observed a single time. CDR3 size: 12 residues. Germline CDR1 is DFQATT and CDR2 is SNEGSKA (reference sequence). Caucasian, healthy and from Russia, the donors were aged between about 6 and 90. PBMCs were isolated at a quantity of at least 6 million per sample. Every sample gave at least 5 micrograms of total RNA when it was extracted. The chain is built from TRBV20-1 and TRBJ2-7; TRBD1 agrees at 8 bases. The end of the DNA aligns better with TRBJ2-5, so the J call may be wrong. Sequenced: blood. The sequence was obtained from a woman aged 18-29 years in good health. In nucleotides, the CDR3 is TGCAGTGTTCCGGACAGGGTGGGGACCCAGTACTTC. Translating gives CSVPDRVGTQYF.